A single sample is the source of the 16 T cell receptor beta chains below, sequenced in a study of CD8+ T cells in alopecia areata. cDNA prepared by RNA extraction and subsequent reverse transcription served as the template for sequencing. Sequencing was performed with immunoSEQ multiplex PCR; in TCRdb, only in-frame clones are kept and a portion is missing. Here the sample spans about 190,000 clones, 55% to 70% being singletons. Treatment denoted: oral pan-JAK inhibitor, 5-10 mg twice daily. The source was CD4+ T cells sorted from blood, collected at week 4, from a patient treated with tofacitinib. Every receptor here comes from a human donor with alopecia areata.

A few counts support this clone. The genes are TRBV30 and TRBJ1-6; D may be TRBD1 (6 bases). Germline CDR1 reads GTSNPN; CDR2 reads SVGIG (reference sequence). CDR3 length equals 15 residues. The V gene lost 2 bases and the J gene lost 8 bases, with 16 bases spanning the gap. CDR3 amino acids: CAWSQGGGTYSPLHF. DNA for the CDR3: TGTGCCTGGAGTCAAGGGGGGGGAACCTATTCACCCCTCCACTTT. Using reference TRBV30 and TRBJ1-6 for the parts outside the CDR3, the full variable domain is SQTIHQWPATLVQPVGSPLSLECTVEGTSNPNLYWYRQAAGRGLQLLFYSVGIGQISSEVPQNLSASRPQDRQFILSSKKLLLSDSGFYLCAWSQGGGTYSPLHFGNGTRLTVT.

This clone has just a few counts. The gene calls are TRBV28 and TRBJ2-2; maybe TRBD2 (7 bases). CDR1 is MDHEN, CDR2 SYDVKM, per germline. Trimming cost V 3 bases and J 6 bases, with 8 bases left between them. The CDR3 is made up of 13 amino acids. The CDR3 loop reads CASSFGGPGELFF. In DNA, the CDR3 is TGTGCCAGCAGTTTCGGGGGGCCCGGGGAGCTGTTTTTT.

In its sample, this clone was seen a few times. This chain joins TRBV25-1 and TRBJ1-2, with unresolved D. This CDR3 has 14 residues. Germline V gene lookup returns CDR1 MGHDK and CDR2 SYGVNS. Trimming stripped 4 bases from V and 4 bases from J, with 13 bases between. The CDR3 sequence: CASSGSGSAYGYTF. In nucleotides, the CDR3 is TGTGCCAGCAGTGGCTCCGGGAGCGCCTATGGCTACACCTTC.

This chain links TRBV11-3 with TRBJ1-1; D perhaps matches TRBD1 (6 bases). Germline CDR1 SGHNT, CDR2 YENEEA. Trimming left V 3 bases short and J 3 bases short, with 8 bases between. The CDR3 consists of 13 residues. The CDR3 DNA sequence: TGTGCCAGCAGCTTGGGGGCGGACACTGAAGCTTTCTTT. Protein: CASSLGADTEAFF. The full variable domain, rest sourced from reference TRBV11-3 and TRBJ1-1, is EAGVVQSPRYKIIEKKQPVAFWCNPISGHNTLYWYLQNLGQGPELLIRYENEEAVDDSQLPKDRFSAERLKGVDSTLKIQPAELGDSAVYLCASSLGADTEAFFGQGTRLTVV.

The rearrangement links TRBV7-2 to TRBJ2-1; 10 nucleotides agree with TRBD2. V lost 6 bases and J lost 6; bases outside the gene matches: 5. CDR3 length: 14 amino acids. Germline V gives CDR1 SGHTA, CDR2 FQGNSA. The CDR3 DNA is TGTGCCAGCAGACAAGCGGGAGGGTCCAATGAGCAGTTCTTC. This encodes CASRQAGGSNEQFF.

The table lists this clone with a few counts. The rearrangement uses TRBV7-2 and TRBJ1-1, with D possibly being TRBD1 (5 bases). In germline, CDR1 is SGHTA, CDR2 FQGNSA. With 4 bases removed from V and 0 bases from J, the gap between germline ends came to 6 bases. The CDR3 is made up of 13 amino acids. As DNA, the CDR3 is TGTGCCAGCAGCTCGACAGTGAACACTGAAGCTTTCTTT. The encoded protein is CASSSTVNTEAFF.

CDR3 in DNA: TGTGCCAGCAGGAGCCCTCTGGCGGGGTTCTACGAGCAGTACTTC. Protein sequence: CASRSPLAGFYEQYF. V is TRBV27 and J is TRBJ2-7; possibly TRBD2 for D (6 bases). CDR3 length equals 15 residues. Germline V lookup: CDR1 MNHEY, CDR2 SMNVEV (reference sequence). Trimming shortened V by 6 bases and J by 3 bases, and 18 bases separated the two germline ends.

About this clone itself: Other DNA sequences in the sample encode the same CDR3. The CDR3 region is CASSYSGSGANVLTF. DNA of the CDR3: TGTGCCAGCAGTTACTCGGGGTCTGGGGCCAACGTCCTGACTTTC. V and J are TRBV6-5 and TRBJ2-6; no clear D. The CDR3 spans 15 residues. The germline V gene has CDR1 MNHEY and CDR2 SVGAGI. The V end was cut by 0 bases, the J end by 1 base, with 4 bases between.

This sequence joins TRBV7-9 and TRBJ2-7, with D possibly TRBD2 on 5 matching bases. There are 14 residues in the CDR3. Trimming shortened V by 1 base and J by 1 base, and 8 bases separated the two germline ends. Germline-derived CDR1 and CDR2 are SEHNR and FQNEAQ (reference sequence). The CDR3 DNA follows: TGTGCCAGCAGCTTAGGCCGCGGGTCCTACGAGCAGTACTTC. Residues: CASSLGRGSYEQYF.

The chain joins TRBV18 to TRBJ2-7, with TRBD1 identical over 8 bases. V lost 6 bases and J lost 5; bases outside the gene matches: 9. CDR1 is KGHSH, CDR2 LQKENI, per germline. The CDR3 length is 14 residues. The CDR3: CASSRQGSEHEQYF. The CDR3 DNA sequence: TGTGCCAGCTCGCGACAGGGGAGTGAGCACGAGCAGTACTTC.

This clone was counted only a few times. The J gene is TRBJ2-1, the V gene TRBV29-1; a possible D gene is TRBD2 (6 bases). CDR1 SQVTM and CDR2 ANQGSEA come from the germline V gene. This CDR3 has 12 residues. V lost 7 bases and J 1 base, leaving 8 bases between the germline ends. The CDR3 DNA sequence: TGCAGCGCTGGGACTTCCTACAATGAGCAGTTCTTC. This codes for CSAGTSYNEQFF.

Here the CDR3 reads CASSLGRGLGYNEQFF. CDR3 nucleotides: TGCGCCAGCAGCTTGGGGCGGGGGCTCGGGTACAATGAGCAGTTCTTC. J is TRBJ2-1 and V is TRBV5-1, with D perhaps TRBD2 (7 bases). The CDR3 is made up of 16 amino acids. V lost 0 bases, J lost 4 bases, and 14 bases lay in between. Germline V gives CDR1 SGHRS, CDR2 YFSETQ.

In nucleotides, the CDR3 is TGTGCCTATGCTAGCGGCCGCTCCTACGAGCAGTACTTC. This translates into CAYASGRSYEQYF. The chain joins TRBV30 to TRBJ2-7, with 7 positions matching TRBD2. The CDR3 extends over 13 amino acids. The V segment lost 7 bases and the J segment 0 bases; nucleotides outside the gene matches: 6. Germline V gene lookup returns CDR1 GTSNPN and CDR2 SVGIG (reference sequence).

J is TRBJ2-7 and V is TRBV7-2; 7 nucleotides agree with TRBD2. Germline V lookup: CDR1 SGHTA, CDR2 FQGNSA. J gave up 6 bases and V 4 bases, and 9 bases lay outside the gene matches. CDR3 length: 14 residues. DNA of the CDR3: TGTGCCAGCAGCTCAGACGCGGGAGTGGGCGAGCAGTACTTC. Translated: CASSSDAGVGEQYF.

This clone was observed a handful of times. This rearrangement joins TRBV7-2 to TRBJ2-3, with D perhaps TRBD1 or TRBD2 (5 bases each). V was cut by 3 bases and J by 4 bases, with 14 bases left in between. The CDR3 loop spans 15 amino acids. CDR1 and CDR2 from the germline V gene are SGHTA and FQGNSA. The CDR3: CASSLQRRGPDTQYF. CDR3 DNA sequence: TGTGCCAGCAGCTTGCAGCGTAGGGGACCAGATACGCAGTATTTT.

CDR3: CASSLGGGWGGETQYF. The CDR3 DNA follows: TGTGCCAGCAGCTTAGGCGGGGGTTGGGGCGGAGAGACCCAGTACTTC. The chain has TRBV7-2 and TRBJ2-5, with TRBD2 identical over 7 bases. V trimming: 1 base; J trimming: 4 bases; junction bases outside the gene matches: 9. Germline V gene sequence: CDR1 SGHTA, CDR2 FQGNSA. There are 16 residues in the CDR3.